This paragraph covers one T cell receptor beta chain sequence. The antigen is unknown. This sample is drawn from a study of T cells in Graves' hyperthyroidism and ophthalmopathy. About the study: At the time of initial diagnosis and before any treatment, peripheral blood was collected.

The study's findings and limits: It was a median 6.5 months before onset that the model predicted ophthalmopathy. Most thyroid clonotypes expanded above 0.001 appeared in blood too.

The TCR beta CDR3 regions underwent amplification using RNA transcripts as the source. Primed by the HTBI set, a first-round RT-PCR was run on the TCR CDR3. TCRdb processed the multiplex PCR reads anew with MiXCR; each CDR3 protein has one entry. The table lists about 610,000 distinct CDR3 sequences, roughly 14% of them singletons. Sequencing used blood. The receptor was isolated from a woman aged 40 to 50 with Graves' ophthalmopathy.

The CDR3 here is CASRTSWGYEQYF. The CDR3 DNA follows: TGTGCCAGCAGGACTAGTTGGGGGTACGAGCAGTACTTC. The chain employs TRBV28 and TRBJ2-7, with a weak D call TRBD2 (6 bases). Germline V gene lookup returns CDR1 MDHEN and CDR2 SYDVKM. Between the trimmed V and J ends, which lost 6 bases and 4 bases, there was a span of 13 bases. This CDR3 is built from 13 residues.